The present entry profiles one T cell receptor beta chain with its context. Under the authors' procedure: Estimation of nucleated cell counts relied on the amplification of reference gene primers. Sequenced by immunoSEQ multiplex PCR; TCRdb stores in-frame clones only, minus some. D and trimming come from the DNA, and the V and J calls and clone size come from that table. This table holds fewer than 250,000 clones, approximately 91% found once. This sample stems from a study of blood T cell repertoires in COVID-19. Study-wide background: Italy, Spain and the United States were the sources of the convalescent and acute COVID-19 samples. T cells, B-cell-depleted T cells, or PBMCs provided the cDNA or gDNA that served as material.

The length of the CDR3 is 11 residues. In germline, CDR1 is SGHTS, CDR2 YDEGEE. V lost 0 bases and J lost 7, with 4 bases in between. This TCR derives from a man aged 30-40 years with acute or convalescent COVID-19. J is TRBJ1-2 and V is TRBV5-8; D unresolved. Input material: peripheral blood. The CDR3 DNA follows: TGTGCCAGCAGCTTGGTTCGTGGCTACACCTTC. Protein product: CASSLVRGYTF.